The 30 T cell receptor beta chains below come from one sample, sequenced in a study of shared clonotypes between healthy human individuals. Some clones are missing from TCRdb's copy, which holds only in-frame ones; the method was immunoSEQ multiplex PCR. The sample has around 1.9 million clones; around 93% are singletons. Terminally differentiated effector memory CD45RA+ cells were left out of the naive CD8 fraction, which was CD45RO-negative and positively selected for CCR7. Input material: naive CD8+ T cells from PBMCs. All receptors derive from a man between 18 and 29 years old in good health. Some clones in this sample may be carry-over from other donors' samples.

The chain combines TRBV27 with TRBJ2-7; TRBD1 agrees at 7 bases. V shed 2 bases and J 3 bases; nucleotides not matched to a gene: 10. The CDR3 sequence is 16 residues long. The V gene's germline CDR1 is MNHEY and CDR2 SMNVEV (reference sequence). The CDR3 region is CASSLLKTGHHYEQYF. As DNA, the CDR3 is TGTGCCAGCAGTTTACTTAAGACAGGGCATCACTACGAGCAGTACTTC.

The table lists this clone with a count of one. This chain joins TRBV9 and TRBJ1-1; 9 nucleotides match TRBD1. After removal of 3 bases from V and 5 bases from J, the junction contained 8 bases not matched to a gene. The CDR3 has 15 amino acids. Germline lookup yields CDR1 SGDLS and CDR2 YYNGEE. CDR3 in amino acids: CASSEVRTGVTEAFF. CDR3 sequence (DNA): TGTGCCAGCAGCGAGGTTAGGACAGGGGTAACTGAAGCTTTCTTT.

The chain joins TRBV2 to TRBJ2-7; D possibly corresponds to TRBD2 (6 bases). From germline, CDR1 is SNHLY and CDR2 FYNNEI. The CDR3 is 11 amino acids. The V end was cut by 8 bases, the J end by 6 bases, with 11 bases between. The CDR3 spells CASVGGPEQYF. CDR3 bases: TGTGCCAGCGTGGGGGGACCCGAGCAGTACTTC.

A note on this clone: An end of the junction differs from the germline gene, which may be a read error. The same CDR3 is also encoded by other DNA sequences in this sample. This chain uses TRBV27 with TRBJ1-1; perhaps TRBD1 as D (5 bases). The CDR3 contains 16 residues. Germline V gene lookup returns CDR1 MNHEY and CDR2 SMNVEV (reference sequence). The CDR3 reads CASSLSPGTANTEAFF. CDR3 DNA: TGTGCCAGCAGTCTATCACCCGGGACCGCGAACACTGAAGCTTTCTTT.

Remarks on this clone: Other DNA sequences in this specimen translate into the identical CDR3. The gene calls are TRBV27 and TRBJ2-7; D gene unclear. V was cut by 5 bases and J by 4 bases, with 15 bases left in between. Per germline, CDR1 MNHEY and CDR2 SMNVEV (reference sequence). CDR3 length equals 14 residues. CDR3 loop: CASSPRVGSYEQYF. The CDR3 DNA is TGTGCCAGCAGTCCCCGGGTAGGGTCGTACGAGCAGTACTTC.

The chain recombines TRBV28 with TRBJ2-7; D perhaps matches TRBD1 (6 bases). Germline V lookup: CDR1 MDHEN, CDR2 SYDVKM. V was trimmed by 2 bases and J by 6 bases, leaving 26 bases between them. This CDR3 has 18 amino acids. The chain's CDR3 is CASSLHPRGGLIAGEQYF. DNA of the CDR3: TGTGCCAGCAGTTTACACCCCAGGGGCGGACTGATTGCTGGCGAGCAGTACTTC.

The chain employs TRBV15 and TRBJ1-2, with 7 bases that match TRBD1. The germline V gene has CDR1 LNHNV and CDR2 YYDKDF (reference sequence). The CDR3 is 16 amino acids. The V gene end was trimmed by 0 bases and the J gene end by 8 bases; junction bases not matched to a gene: 12. CDR3 loop: CATSRDLDRTRGGYTF. The CDR3 DNA is TGTGCCACCAGCAGAGATCTGGACAGGACGAGGGGAGGCTACACCTTC. Full variable domain (rest looked up from reference TRBV15 and TRBJ1-2): DAMVIQNPRYQVTQFGKPVTLSCSQTLNHNVMYWYQQKSSQAPKLLFHYYDKDFNNEADTPDNFQSRRPNTSFCFLDIRSPGLGDTAMYLCATSRDLDRTRGGYTFGSGTRLTVV.

The chain links TRBV7-9 to TRBJ2-3; no reliable D call. The ends were cut back, 5 bases at V and 4 bases at J, with 7 bases in the middle. Germline loops: CDR1 SEHNR, CDR2 FQNEAQ (reference sequence). The CDR3 sequence is 12 residues long. CDR3 in DNA: TGTGCCAGCAGCACCTACCCAGATACGCAGTATTTT. It translates to CASSTYPDTQYF.

This chain uses TRBV2 with TRBJ2-3, with 7 bases lining up with TRBD2. V shed 4 bases, J shed 3 bases, and the junction held 7 bases outside the gene matches. CDR3 length: 15 amino acids. Germline CDR1 SNHLY, CDR2 FYNNEI. The CDR3 spells CASSGVGGVTDTQYF. The CDR3 bases are TGTGCCAGCAGTGGTGTTGGGGGGGTGACAGATACGCAGTATTTT.

The chain combines TRBV28 with TRBJ1-5, with D uncertain. V shed 11 bases and J shed 0 bases, with 8 bases lying between them. The CDR3 extends over 12 amino acids. CDR1 is MDHEN, CDR2 SYDVKM, per germline. CDR3 loop: CAASGSNQPQHF. CDR3 coding DNA: TGTGCCGCTTCGGGTAGCAATCAGCCCCAGCATTTT.

This clone was detected once. The rearrangement links TRBV11-3 to TRBJ1-1, with TRBD1 identical over 7 bases. CDR1 and CDR2 (germline): SGHNT, YENEEA. The CDR3 totals 13 residues. V shed 7 bases, J shed 5 bases, and the junction held 7 bases outside the gene matches. CDR3: CASKDREATEAFF. The CDR3 region has the DNA TGTGCCAGCAAAGACAGGGAGGCGACTGAAGCTTTCTTT.

The chain recombines TRBV6-1 with TRBJ1-2, with D possibly TRBD1 on 5 matching bases. CDR3 size: 13 residues. CDR1 is MNHNS and CDR2 is SASEGT in the germline V gene. Trimming took off 1 base at V and 7 bases at J, with 10 bases between the two ends. The CDR3 nucleotides are TGTGCCAGCAGTGAAGGGGGCTTGACTGGCTACACCTTC. It encodes CASSEGGLTGYTF.

The chain employs TRBV7-9 and TRBJ2-5; TRBD2 matches 7 bases. The germline V gene has CDR1 SEHNR and CDR2 FQNEAQ (reference sequence). V lost 5 bases and J lost 3; bases outside the gene matches: 6. CDR3 length: 14 residues. The CDR3 region is CASSPLARKETQYF. In DNA form, the CDR3 reads TGTGCCAGCAGCCCACTAGCGAGAAAAGAGACCCAGTACTTC.

The J gene is TRBJ2-3, the V gene TRBV29-1; 12 nucleotides align to TRBD2. J lost 0 bases, V lost 4 bases, and 5 bases had no gene match. Germline CDR1 SQVTM, CDR2 ANQGSEA. The CDR3 is made up of 16 amino acids. CDR3 protein: CSVALAGGESTDTQYF. The CDR3 DNA is TGCAGCGTTGCGCTAGCGGGAGGGGAGAGCACAGATACGCAGTATTTT.

The chain combines TRBV7-9 with TRBJ2-7; no firm D call. The germline CDR1 and CDR2 sequences are SEHNR and FQNEAQ (reference sequence). V lost 4 bases, J lost 7 bases, and 20 bases lay in between. The CDR3 covers 15 residues. The CDR3 region is CASSYPGPPLREQYF. Here the CDR3 DNA reads TGTGCCAGCAGCTATCCCGGGCCGCCACTCCGGGAGCAGTACTTC.

V and J are TRBV23-1 and TRBJ2-7; D might be TRBD1 (6 bases). TRBV23-1 is an ORF, and what it does is uncertain. The length of the CDR3 is 15 residues. The V gene lost 4 bases and the J gene lost 0 bases, with 13 bases spanning the gap. CDR3 residues: CASSRAGTRSYEQYF. CDR3 in DNA: TGCGCCAGCAGTCGAGCCGGGACACGCTCCTACGAGCAGTACTTC.

The rearrangement joins TRBV7-6 to TRBJ1-5; maybe TRBD1 (5 bases). Germline V CDR1 and CDR2: SGHVS, FNYEAQ. The CDR3 has 16 residues. The V gene lost 0 bases and the J gene lost 5 bases, with 14 bases spanning the gap. The CDR3 sequence is CASSLAPPGTDQPQHF. The CDR3 DNA sequence: TGTGCCAGCAGCTTAGCACCGCCGGGGACGGATCAGCCCCAGCATTTT.

The chain uses TRBV14 and TRBJ2-7; perhaps TRBD1 as D (6 bases). The germline gives CDR1 SGHDN, CDR2 FVKESK. The CDR3 length is 15 residues. V lost 0 bases to trimming and J lost 2 bases, with 11 bases between them. This chain's CDR3 is CASSQEGAIPYEQYF. The CDR3 nucleotides are TGTGCCAGCAGCCAAGAGGGGGCAATCCCCTACGAGCAGTACTTC.

The chain has TRBV27 and TRBJ1-4; a possible D gene is TRBD1 (6 bases). Germline V CDR1 and CDR2: MNHEY, SMNVEV (reference sequence). Trimming pared 4 bases from V and 6 bases from J, leaving 12 bases between. The CDR3 consists of 14 residues. This chain's CDR3 is CASSSDRLDEKLFF. The CDR3 region has the DNA TGTGCCAGCAGTTCGGACAGATTAGATGAAAAACTGTTTTTT.

The chain has TRBV4-1 and TRBJ2-1; tentative D call: TRBD2 (5 bases). V lost 4 bases, J lost 1 base, and 11 bases lay in between. The CDR3 runs to 15 residues. CDR1 MGHRA and CDR2 YSYEKL come from the germline V gene. The CDR3 sequence: CASSPSRGSYNEQFF. For the CDR3, the DNA is TGCGCCAGCAGCCCTAGCAGAGGATCCTACAATGAGCAGTTCTTC.

Points on this clone: Other nucleotide sequences in the sample specify the same CDR3. The V call is TRBV6-5, the J call TRBJ1-1; the D is unclear. Germline-derived CDR1 and CDR2 are MNHEY and SVGAGI. This CDR3 is built from 13 residues. V lost 0 bases and J lost 4, with 6 bases in between. The CDR3 region is CASSYSEGTEAFF. CDR3 bases: TGTGCCAGCAGTTACTCGGAAGGCACTGAAGCTTTCTTT.

The chain combines TRBV4-1 with TRBJ2-3, with 7 nucleotides matching TRBD2. The CDR3 totals 17 residues. Germline V CDR1 and CDR2: MGHRA, YSYEKL. V trimming: 7 bases; J trimming: 1 base; junction bases outside the gene matches: 14. CDR3 sequence (DNA): TGCGCCAGCACGATCTCTTGGGGGACTACCGGCACAGATACGCAGTATTTT. Protein: CASTISWGTTGTDTQYF.

The chain links TRBV6-5 to TRBJ1-1, with D uncertain. Germline CDR1 MNHEY, CDR2 SVGAGI. Trimming stripped 8 bases from V and 1 base from J, with 11 bases between. The CDR3 sequence is 13 residues long. The CDR3 loop is CASVGPWNTEAFF. CDR3 bases: TGTGCCAGCGTCGGCCCCTGGAACACTGAAGCTTTCTTT.

V is TRBV30 and J is TRBJ1-1; 7 bases are a match to TRBD1. Germline CDR1 is GTSNPN and CDR2 is SVGIG (reference sequence). With V trimmed by 6 bases and J by 4 bases, 8 bases remained unmatched. This CDR3 comprises 13 residues. The CDR3 region is CACRQGRFTEAFF. DNA of the CDR3: TGTGCCTGCCGACAGGGTCGGTTCACTGAAGCTTTCTTT.

This sequence joins TRBV10-3 and TRBJ2-3; 9 bases are shared with TRBD1. V lost 2 bases, J lost 3 bases, and 6 bases stayed unmatched. CDR1 is ENHRY and CDR2 is SYGVKD in the germline V gene. CDR3 length: 16 residues. This CDR3 is CAISERGDRETDTQYF. DNA for the CDR3: TGTGCCATCAGTGAGAGGGGGGACAGGGAGACAGATACGCAGTATTTT.

V and J are TRBV28 and TRBJ2-5; D might be TRBD1 (5 bases). CDR1 and CDR2 from the germline V gene are MDHEN and SYDVKM. The CDR3 has 16 amino acids. The V and J ends lost 5 bases and 2 bases respectively, with 18 bases between them. The DNA for the CDR3 is TGTGCCAGCAGTAGCAGGGTGGGTGACGGGCAAGAGACCCAGTACTTC. This translates into CASSSRVGDGQETQYF.

The chain employs TRBV29-1 and TRBJ2-5; D perhaps matches TRBD2 (6 bases). With the DNA end fitting TRBJ2-7 better, the J assignment may be wrong. Germline lookup yields CDR1 SQVTM and CDR2 ANQGSEA. This CDR3 comprises 12 residues. CDR3 protein: CSVVAGSYEQYF. In DNA, the CDR3 is TGCAGCGTTGTCGCGGGGTCCTACGAGCAGTACTTC.

The chain is built from TRBV9 and TRBJ2-2; 10 nucleotides agree with TRBD2. This CDR3 comprises 17 residues. Per germline, CDR1 SGDLS and CDR2 YYNGEE. With V trimmed by 0 bases and J by 6 bases, 8 bases remained unmatched. Here the CDR3 DNA reads TGTGCCAGCAGCGTAGTAGCGGGAGGTTCCTTGGCCGGGGAGCTGTTTTTT. Translated, it gives CASSVVAGGSLAGELFF.

The V gene is TRBV21-1, the J gene TRBJ1-5. TRBV21-1 is noted as a pseudogene. The CDR3 is 18 residues long. The CDR3 DNA follows: TGTGCCAGCAGCAAAGCTCCGGGCAGCAAGGGTAGCAATCAGCCCCAGCATTTT. Encoded protein: CASSKAPGSKGSNQPQHF.

The rearrangement uses TRBV4-1 and TRBJ2-1; tentative D call: TRBD2 (5 bases). In germline, CDR1 is MGHRA, CDR2 YSYEKL. The germline V and J ends were trimmed by 4 bases and 5 bases, with 12 bases remaining between them. The CDR3 spans 14 residues. The DNA for the CDR3 is TGCGCCAGCAGCCCGGTGCGGCGGGACAATGAGCAGTTCTTC. It codes for CASSPVRRDNEQFF.